This T cell receptor (beta chain) was sequenced for a study of OX40 agonist ivuxolimab in advanced cancers. Whole-study context: Patients receiving dose escalation had hepatocellular carcinoma, melanoma, renal cell or head and neck cancer. General study results and limits: At 0.1 to 3.0 mg/kg and by week 6, clonal expansion occurred in CD4+ and CD8+ blood T cells.

The CDR3 runs to 16 residues. The ends lost 0 bases at V and 7 bases at J; junction bases unmatched: 4. Germline CDR1 and CDR2: LGHNA and YSLEER. Sequencing was performed with immunoSEQ multiplex PCR; in TCRdb, only in-frame clones are kept and a portion is missing. The sample holds 65,000 to 90,000 clones, about 90% seen once. Autoimmune disease history or systemic immunosuppression disqualified patients. Of note for this clone: Antigen unknown.

The clonotype comes from an adult with an advanced solid tumor such as melanoma, head and neck, liver or kidney cancer. The input for sequencing was CD4+ or CD8+ T cells sorted from blood, taken in a trial of the OX40 agonist ivuxolimab. This chain connects TRBV4-3 to TRBJ2-1, with 12 bases aligning to TRBD2. The CDR3 loop is CASSQDLAGGLNEQFF. The CDR3 DNA follows: TGCGCCAGCAGCCAAGATCTAGCGGGGGGGCTTAATGAGCAGTTCTTC.